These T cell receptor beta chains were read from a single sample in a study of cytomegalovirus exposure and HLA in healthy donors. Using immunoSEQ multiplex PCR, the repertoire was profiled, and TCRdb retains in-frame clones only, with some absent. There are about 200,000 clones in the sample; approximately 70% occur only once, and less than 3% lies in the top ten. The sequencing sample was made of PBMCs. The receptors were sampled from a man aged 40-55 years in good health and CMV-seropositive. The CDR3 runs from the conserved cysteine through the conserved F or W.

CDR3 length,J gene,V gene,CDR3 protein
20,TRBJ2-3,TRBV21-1,CASTNVGLAGILPYTDTQYF
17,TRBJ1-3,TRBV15,CATSRDSAQHSGNTIYF
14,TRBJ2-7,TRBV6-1,CASSEANRGYEQYF
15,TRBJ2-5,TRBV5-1,CASSFNHGGEETQYF
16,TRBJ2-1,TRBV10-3,CAISDTGTSGRNEQFF
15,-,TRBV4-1,CASSQDHRENYEQYF
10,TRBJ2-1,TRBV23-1,CASSHREQFF
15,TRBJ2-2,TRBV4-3,CASSQGPVNTGELFF
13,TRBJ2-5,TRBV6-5,CASARESRETQYF
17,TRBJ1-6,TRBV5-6,CASSLPAGGVGNSPLHF
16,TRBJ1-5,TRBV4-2,CASRPQGAVSNQPQHF
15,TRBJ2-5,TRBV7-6,CASSPYGGIQETQYF
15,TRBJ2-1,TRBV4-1,CASSHWTGSYNEQFF
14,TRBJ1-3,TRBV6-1,CASSEGTVGNTIYF
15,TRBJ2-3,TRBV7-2,CASSLRDRGTDTQYF
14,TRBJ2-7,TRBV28,CASSSLRGPYEQYF
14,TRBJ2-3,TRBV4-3,CASSQILAPDTQYF
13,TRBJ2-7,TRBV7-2,CASSLDSPSEQYF
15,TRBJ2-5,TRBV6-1,CASSGLTVAIETQYF
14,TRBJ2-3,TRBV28,CASSLTGSTDTQYF
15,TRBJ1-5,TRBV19,CASRTHKGVGQPQHF
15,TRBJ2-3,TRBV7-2,CASSLAGGNTDTQYF
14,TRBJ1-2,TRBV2,CASPGVGVGYGYTF
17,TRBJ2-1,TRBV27,CASSLSLTSGGAPEQFF
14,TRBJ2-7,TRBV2,CASKGGGASYEQYF
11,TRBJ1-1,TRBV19,CASGRNTEAFF
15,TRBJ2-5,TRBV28,CASSLEAVEVETQYF
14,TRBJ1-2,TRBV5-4,CASSFGRENYGYTF